This is a list of T cell receptor beta chains from one sample in a study of OX40 agonist ivuxolimab in advanced cancers. Libraries were prepared by immunoSEQ multiplex PCR; TCRdb keeps only in-frame clonotypes and omits some of them. This sample carries 65,000 to 80,000 clones, 75% to 90% of them seen once, and the ten largest clones take under 0.4%. This material consisted of CD4+ or CD8+ T cells sorted from blood, taken in a trial of the OX40 agonist ivuxolimab. The receptors come from an adult with an advanced solid tumor such as melanoma, head and neck, liver or kidney cancer. The CDR3 runs from the conserved cysteine through the conserved F or W. Rows give clone size only sometimes, using once, few, many, or a class for an expanded clone.

CASSEAWGGYTF	TRBV6-1	-	TRBJ1-2
CASSLGAGYSYEQYF	TRBV5-1	-	TRBJ2-7
CASSLLLRPGTGELFF	TRBV27	-	TRBJ2-2
CASSPGLAGGLLQETQYF	TRBV11-2	-	TRBJ2-5
CASRPGTSGANEQYF	TRBV6-6	-	TRBJ2-7
CASSEAAVRGSYEQYF	TRBV6-1	-	TRBJ2-7
CASSLNGRQETQYF	TRBV5-1	-	TRBJ2-5
CASSLRGLAGVTDTQYF	TRBV5-5	-	TRBJ2-3
CASSIRAGKVEGYGYTF	TRBV19	-	TRBJ1-2
CASSIGQPQHF	TRBV19	-	TRBJ1-5
CASSLVSSNTGELFF	TRBV5-4	-	TRBJ2-2
CASRATGARGGTQYF	TRBV2	-	TRBJ2-5
CASSYSPNSNQPQHF	TRBV6-5	-	TRBJ1-5
CASSKGFEAFF	TRBV19	-	TRBJ1-1
CASSLAGTASLVYF	TRBV7-9	-	TRBJ2-7
CASSTVNTGELFF	TRBV5-1	once	TRBJ2-2
CASSIGTGETYGYTF	TRBV21-1	few	TRBJ1-2
CASSQGKGPQGSYNEQFF	TRBV4-2	once	TRBJ2-1
CASRKIGSYNEQFF	TRBV4-2	-	TRBJ2-1
CASSLELIGTVRSGANVLTF	TRBV11-2	-	TRBJ2-6
CASSRGLSGANVLTF	TRBV6-5	-	TRBJ2-6
CASSSRPTGTGYGYTF	TRBV5-6	few	TRBJ1-2
CASSLGGQGPNEKLFF	TRBV7-2	-	TRBJ1-4
CASSFPSRYEQYF	TRBV5-1	-	TRBJ2-7
CASSPRTGEQGYTF	TRBV11-2	-	TRBJ1-2
CASSPTGASGANVLTF	TRBV18	-	TRBJ2-6
CSVDSDRSNEKLFF	TRBV29-1	-	TRBJ1-4
CASSLAGANTGELFF	TRBV5-1	-	TRBJ2-2
CASSPDQTDGYTF	TRBV5-1	-	TRBJ1-2
CAISDPGLAGKQTQYF	TRBV10-3	-	TRBJ2-5
CASSLVGGDNTGELFF	TRBV7-8	-	TRBJ2-2
CASSFRLAKSSYNEQFF	TRBV5-5	-	TRBJ2-1
CASSLQAGLNTEAFF	TRBV5-1	-	TRBJ1-1
CASSPSLGGAAQYF	TRBV9	-	TRBJ2-3
CASTLDRGRFTEAFF	TRBV21-1	-	TRBJ1-1
CASSIGLTGSYEQYF	TRBV19	few	TRBJ2-7
CASSRDIGGRTEAFF	TRBV5-5	once	TRBJ1-1
CASSERGKTGSNEQYF	TRBV2	-	TRBJ2-7
CASSLGYEQYF	TRBV5-6	-	TRBJ2-7
CASSIVQGTFGQPQHF	TRBV19	-	TRBJ1-5
CASSLEGLAGAEQFF	TRBV7-2	-	TRBJ2-1
CATQHDVYEQYF	TRBV10-3	-	TRBJ2-7
CASSWGLAGGRTGELFF	TRBV11-3	-	TRBJ2-2
CASSSTEAAKNIQYF	TRBV5-6	-	TRBJ2-4
CASSLASPSGSLSGSIIYEQYF	TRBV7-2	-	TRBJ2-7
CAWSVGGYEQYF	TRBV30	-	TRBJ2-7
CASSAQGAPNGYTF	TRBV18	once	TRBJ1-2
CAITPGGNGYTF	TRBV10-3	-	TRBJ1-2
CAWSFGALAGGEETQYF	TRBV30	-	TRBJ2-5
CASGQTGPRFRETQYF	TRBV12-5	-	TRBJ2-5
CAISPGTDDNEQFF	TRBV10-3	-	TRBJ2-1